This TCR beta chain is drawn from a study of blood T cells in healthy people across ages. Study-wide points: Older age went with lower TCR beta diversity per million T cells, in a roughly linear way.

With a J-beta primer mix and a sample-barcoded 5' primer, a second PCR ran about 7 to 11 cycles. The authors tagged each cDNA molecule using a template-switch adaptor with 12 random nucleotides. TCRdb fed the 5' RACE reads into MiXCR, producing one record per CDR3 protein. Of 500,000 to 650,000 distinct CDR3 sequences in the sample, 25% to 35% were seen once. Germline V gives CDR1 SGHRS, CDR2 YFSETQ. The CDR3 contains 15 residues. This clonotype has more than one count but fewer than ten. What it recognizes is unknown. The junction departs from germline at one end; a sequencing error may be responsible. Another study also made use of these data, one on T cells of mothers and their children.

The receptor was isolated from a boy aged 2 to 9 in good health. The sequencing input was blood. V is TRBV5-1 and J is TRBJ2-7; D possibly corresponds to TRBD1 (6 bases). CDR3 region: CASSLAGAVGYEQYF. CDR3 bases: TGCGCTAGCAGCTTAGCAGGGGCCGTCGGCTACGAGCAGTACTTC.